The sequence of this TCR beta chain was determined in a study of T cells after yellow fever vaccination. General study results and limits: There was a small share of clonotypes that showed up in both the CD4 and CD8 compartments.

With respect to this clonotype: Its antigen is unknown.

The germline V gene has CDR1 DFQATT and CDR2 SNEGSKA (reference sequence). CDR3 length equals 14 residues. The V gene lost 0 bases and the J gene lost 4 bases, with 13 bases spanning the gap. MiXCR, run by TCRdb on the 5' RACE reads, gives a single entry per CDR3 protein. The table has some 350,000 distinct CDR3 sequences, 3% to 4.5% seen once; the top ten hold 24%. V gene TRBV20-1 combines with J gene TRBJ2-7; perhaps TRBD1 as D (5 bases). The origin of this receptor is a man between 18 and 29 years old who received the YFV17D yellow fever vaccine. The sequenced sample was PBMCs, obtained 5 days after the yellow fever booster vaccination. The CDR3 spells CSARDDSNTYEQYV. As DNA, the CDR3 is TGCAGTGCTAGAGACGACAGTAACACTTACGAGCAGTACGTC.